Listed here are 16 T cell receptor beta chains from one sample, sequenced in a study of T cells in localized non-small cell lung cancer. Profiling relied on immunoSEQ multiplex PCR, and the TCRdb table lists in-frame clones only, not all of them. The table has tens of thousands of clones, about 87% seen once. The sample consisted of peripheral blood, taken before any cancer treatment. The receptors shown here come from a woman aged 40-69 years with stage I lung adenocarcinoma.

The chain recombines TRBV11-2 with TRBJ2-5; a weak D match, TRBD1 (5 bases). Germline V lookup: CDR1 SGHAT, CDR2 FQNNGV. The germline V and J ends were trimmed by 3 bases and 4 bases, with 9 bases remaining between them. The CDR3 loop spans 13 amino acids. CDR3 coding DNA: TGTGCCAGCAGCTTGTGGCAGGGAGAGACCCAGTACTTC. It is translated as CASSLWQGETQYF. The whole variable domain, remainder taken from reference TRBV11-2 and TRBJ2-5, is EAGVAQSPRYKIIEKRQSVAFWCNPISGHATLYWYQQILGQGPKLLIQFQNNGVVDDSQLPKDRFSAERLKGVDSTLKIQPAKLEDSAVYLCASSLWQGETQYFGPGTRLLVL.

This rearrangement joins TRBV27 to TRBJ2-7; TRBD1 matches 9 bases. CDR3 size: 17 residues. V lost 0 bases to trimming and J lost 1 base; unmatched junction nucleotides: 7. Germline loops: CDR1 MNHEY, CDR2 SMNVEV (reference sequence). The CDR3: CASSLSGQGAESYEQYF. The CDR3 DNA reads as TGTGCCAGCAGTTTATCGGGACAGGGTGCGGAGTCCTACGAGCAGTACTTC.

The genes are TRBV30 and TRBJ2-7, with D perhaps TRBD2 (7 bases). This CDR3 is built from 14 residues. Germline lookup yields CDR1 GTSNPN and CDR2 SVGIG (reference sequence). V was clipped by 0 bases and J by 3 bases, with 12 bases between them. CDR3 in amino acids: CAWSVSRGGYEQYF. The CDR3, as DNA: TGTGCCTGGAGTGTAAGTAGGGGGGGCTACGAGCAGTACTTC.

The chain uses TRBV30 and TRBJ2-7; D unresolved. Germline CDR1 GTSNPN, CDR2 SVGIG (reference sequence). The CDR3 is made up of 12 amino acids. V lost 5 bases and J lost 3, with 11 bases in between. The CDR3 loop is CAWSASYYEQYF. In DNA form, the CDR3 reads TGTGCCTGGTCGGCCTCCTACTACGAGCAGTACTTC.

This rearrangement joins TRBV28 to TRBJ2-7, with no clear D. The germline V gene has CDR1 MDHEN and CDR2 SYDVKM. This CDR3 has 16 residues. With 11 bases removed from V and 1 base from J, the gap between germline ends came to 24 bases. The CDR3 nucleotides read TGTGCCGTCAACCCAGCCTGGGGTCCTCTTTCCTACGAGCAGTACTTC. Its protein is CAVNPAWGPLSYEQYF.

This rearrangement joins TRBV21-1 to TRBJ2-5; the DNA was not used to check the table's D call, TRBD1. TRBV21-1 is classified as a pseudogene. The CDR3 length is 18 residues. The DNA of the CDR3 is TGTGCCAGCAGCACCGGGACAGGGGGCGAGGCGGGGCAAGAGACCCAGTACTTC. Its protein product is CASSTGTGGEAGQETQYF.

CDR3: CASSTRLGDYGYTF. In DNA form, the CDR3 reads TGTGCCAGCAGCACCCGGTTGGGAGACTATGGCTACACCTTC. This sequence joins TRBV6-6 and TRBJ1-2, with unresolved D. Trimming removed 6 bases at V and 3 bases at J, with 14 bases between. Germline-derived CDR1 and CDR2 are MNHNY and SVGAGI (reference sequence). The CDR3 runs 14 residues.

The chain has TRBV27 and TRBJ1-1; a weak D match, TRBD1 (5 bases). The CDR3 spans 16 residues. Germline V gene lookup returns CDR1 MNHEY and CDR2 SMNVEV (reference sequence). V shed 5 bases and J shed 4 bases, with 20 bases lying between them. CDR3 region: CASSRARGAGVTEAFF. The CDR3 DNA reads TGTGCCAGCAGTAGGGCGCGCGGGGCCGGAGTCACTGAAGCTTTCTTT.

The V gene is TRBV6-6, the J gene TRBJ1-3; D is ambiguous. CDR3 size: 12 residues. Germline-derived CDR1 and CDR2 are MNHNY and SVGAGI (reference sequence). The V end lost 6 bases, the J end lost 9 bases, and 12 bases lay between the germline ends. CDR3 DNA: TGTGCCAGCAGAGCCGGCGGGTTCACCATATATTTT. Encoded protein: CASRAGGFTIYF.

This chain uses TRBV28 with TRBJ1-4, with a weak D call TRBD1 (5 bases). Germline V CDR1 and CDR2: MDHEN, SYDVKM. The CDR3 contains 15 residues. Deletions cut 5 bases from V and 5 bases from J, with 15 bases between. The CDR3 region is CASSRQTGRNEKLFF. CDR3 DNA: TGTGCCAGCAGTCGACAGACCGGGCGGAATGAAAAACTGTTTTTT.

The CDR3 DNA reads TGTGCCAGCAGGACCTCGGGACTCTACGAGCAGTACTTC. Translating gives CASRTSGLYEQYF. This chain uses TRBV28 with TRBJ2-7; D perhaps matches TRBD2 (6 bases). Trimming shortened V by 6 bases and J by 3 bases, and 12 bases separated the two germline ends. From germline, CDR1 is MDHEN and CDR2 SYDVKM. This CDR3 has 13 residues. The full variable domain, in which reference TRBV28 and TRBJ2-7 provide the parts outside the CDR3, is DVKVTQSSRYLVKRTGEKVFLECVQDMDHENMFWYRQDPGLGLRLIYFSYDVKMKEKGDIPEGYSVSREKKERFSLILESASTNQTSMYLCASRTSGLYEQYFGPGTRLTVT.

The V gene is TRBV11-3, the J gene TRBJ1-3; D is perhaps TRBD1 (5 bases). Germline-derived CDR1 and CDR2 are SGHNT and YENEEA. V gave up 7 bases and J gave up 0 bases, with 25 bases separating them. This CDR3 region has 19 residues. The chain's CDR3 is CASIISRSTQGASGNTIYF. The CDR3 nucleotides are TGTGCCAGCATCATCTCCCGTTCGACCCAGGGAGCCTCTGGAAACACCATATATTTT.

The chain uses TRBV19 and TRBJ1-5; tentatively, D is TRBD1 (6 bases). The CDR3 has 15 residues. Per the germline V gene, CDR1 is LNHDA and CDR2 is SQIVND (reference sequence). V was trimmed by 2 bases and J by 0 bases, leaving 8 bases between them. The CDR3 nucleotides are TGTGCCAGTAGTATATGGACAGATAGCAATCAGCCCCAGCATTTT. Translation gives CASSIWTDSNQPQHF.

In DNA form, the CDR3 reads TGCGCCAGCAGTGAATCCGGGGGCTCTGAAAAACTGTTTTTT. Translating it yields CASSESGGSEKLFF. The chain links TRBV5-1 to TRBJ1-4, with D possibly TRBD1 on 6 matching bases. CDR1 and CDR2 from the germline V gene are SGHRS and YFSETQ. The CDR3 is made up of 14 amino acids. The ends were cut back, 5 bases at V and 7 bases at J, with 15 bases in the middle.

The sample holds one count of this clone. The chain has TRBV27 and TRBJ2-7; TRBD2 agrees at 10 bases. From germline, CDR1 is MNHEY and CDR2 SMNVEV (reference sequence). The CDR3 has 15 residues. V dropped 3 bases and J dropped 3; count of bases not matched to a gene: 5. The CDR3 DNA follows: TGTGCCAGCAGTTTGGCTAGCGGGAGAGTCTACGAGCAGTACTTC. The encoded protein is CASSLASGRVYEQYF.

The table lists this clone with a count of one. This chain connects TRBV6-1 to TRBJ1-3; no clear D. CDR1 and CDR2 (germline): MNHNS, SASEGT. The length of the CDR3 is 16 residues. Trimming took 1 base from V and 3 from J, leaving 13 bases between them. CDR3 protein: CASSEDPGRFGNTIYF. As DNA, the CDR3 is TGTGCCAGCAGTGAAGATCCGGGAAGATTTGGAAACACCATATATTTT.